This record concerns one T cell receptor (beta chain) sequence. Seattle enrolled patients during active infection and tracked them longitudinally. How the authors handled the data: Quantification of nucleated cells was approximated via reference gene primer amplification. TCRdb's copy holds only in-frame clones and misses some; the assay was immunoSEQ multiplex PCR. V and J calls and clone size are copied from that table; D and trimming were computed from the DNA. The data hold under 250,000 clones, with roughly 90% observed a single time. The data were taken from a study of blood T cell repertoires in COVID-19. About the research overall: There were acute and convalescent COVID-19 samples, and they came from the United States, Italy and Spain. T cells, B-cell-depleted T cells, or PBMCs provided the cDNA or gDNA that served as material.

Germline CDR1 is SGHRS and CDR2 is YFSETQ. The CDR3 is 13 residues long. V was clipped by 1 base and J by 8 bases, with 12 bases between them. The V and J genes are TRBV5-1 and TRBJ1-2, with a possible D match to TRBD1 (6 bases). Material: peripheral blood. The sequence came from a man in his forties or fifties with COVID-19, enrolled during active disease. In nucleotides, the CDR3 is TGCGCCAGCAGCTTGTCCAGGGGTCAGGGCTACACCTTC. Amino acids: CASSLSRGQGYTF.